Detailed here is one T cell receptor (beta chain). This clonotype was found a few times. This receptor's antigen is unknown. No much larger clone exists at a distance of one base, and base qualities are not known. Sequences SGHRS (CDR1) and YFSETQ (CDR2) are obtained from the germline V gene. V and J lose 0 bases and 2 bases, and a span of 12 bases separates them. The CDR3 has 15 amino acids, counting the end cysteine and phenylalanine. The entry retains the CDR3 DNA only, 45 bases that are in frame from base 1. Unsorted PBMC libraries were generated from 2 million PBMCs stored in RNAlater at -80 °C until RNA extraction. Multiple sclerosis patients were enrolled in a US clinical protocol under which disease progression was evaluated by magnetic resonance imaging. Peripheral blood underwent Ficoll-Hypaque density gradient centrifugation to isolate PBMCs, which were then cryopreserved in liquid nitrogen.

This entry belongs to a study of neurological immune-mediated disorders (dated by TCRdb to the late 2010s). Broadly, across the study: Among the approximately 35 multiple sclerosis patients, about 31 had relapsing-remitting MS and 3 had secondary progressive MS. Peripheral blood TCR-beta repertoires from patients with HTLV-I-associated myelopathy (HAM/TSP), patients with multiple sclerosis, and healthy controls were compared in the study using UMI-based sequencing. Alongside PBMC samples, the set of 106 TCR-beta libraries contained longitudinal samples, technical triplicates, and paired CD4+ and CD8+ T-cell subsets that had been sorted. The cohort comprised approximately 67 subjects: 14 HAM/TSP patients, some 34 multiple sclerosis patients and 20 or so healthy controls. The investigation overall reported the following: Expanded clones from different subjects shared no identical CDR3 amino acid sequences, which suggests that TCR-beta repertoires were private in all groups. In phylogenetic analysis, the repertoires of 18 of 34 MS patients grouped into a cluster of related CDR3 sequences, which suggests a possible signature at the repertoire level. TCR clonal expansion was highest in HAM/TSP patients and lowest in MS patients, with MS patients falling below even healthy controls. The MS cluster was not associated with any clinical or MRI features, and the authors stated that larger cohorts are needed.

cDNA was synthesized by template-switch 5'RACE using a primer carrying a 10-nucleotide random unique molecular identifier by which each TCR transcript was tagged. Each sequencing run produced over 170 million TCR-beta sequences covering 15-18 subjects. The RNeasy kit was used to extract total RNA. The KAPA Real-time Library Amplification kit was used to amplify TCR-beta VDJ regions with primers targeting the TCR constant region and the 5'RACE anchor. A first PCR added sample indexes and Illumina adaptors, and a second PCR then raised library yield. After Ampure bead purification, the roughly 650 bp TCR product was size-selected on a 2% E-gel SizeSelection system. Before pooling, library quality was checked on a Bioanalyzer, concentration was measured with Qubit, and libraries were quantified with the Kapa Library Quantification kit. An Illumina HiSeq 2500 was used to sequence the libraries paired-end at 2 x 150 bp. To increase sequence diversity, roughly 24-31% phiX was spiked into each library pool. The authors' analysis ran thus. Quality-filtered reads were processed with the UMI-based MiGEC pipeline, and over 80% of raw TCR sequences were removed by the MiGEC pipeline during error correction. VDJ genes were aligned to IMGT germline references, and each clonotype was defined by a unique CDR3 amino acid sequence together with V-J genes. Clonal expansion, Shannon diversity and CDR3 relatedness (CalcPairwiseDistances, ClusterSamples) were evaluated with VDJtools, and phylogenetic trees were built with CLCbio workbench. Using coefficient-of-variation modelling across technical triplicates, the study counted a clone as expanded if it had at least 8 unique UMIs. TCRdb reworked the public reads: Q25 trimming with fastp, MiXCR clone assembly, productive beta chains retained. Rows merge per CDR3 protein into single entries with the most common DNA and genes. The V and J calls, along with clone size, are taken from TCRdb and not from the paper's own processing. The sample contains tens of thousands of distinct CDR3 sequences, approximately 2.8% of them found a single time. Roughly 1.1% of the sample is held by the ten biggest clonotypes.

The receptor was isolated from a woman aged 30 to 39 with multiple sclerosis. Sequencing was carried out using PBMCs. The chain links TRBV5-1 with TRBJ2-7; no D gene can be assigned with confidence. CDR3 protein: CASSLVVGPTYEQYF. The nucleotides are TGCGCCAGCAGCTTGGTAGTCGGGCCTACCTACGAGCAGTACTTC. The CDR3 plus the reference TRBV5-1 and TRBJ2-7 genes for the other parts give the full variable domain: KAGVTQTPRYLIKTRGQQVTLSCSPISGHRSVSWYQQTPGQGLQFLFEYFSETQRNKGNFPGRFSGRQFSNSRSEMNVSTLELGDSALYLCASSLVVGPTYEQYFGPGTRLTVT.